The 26 T cell receptor beta chains below were found in one sample sequenced in a study of beta chain features in type 1 diabetes. Reverse transcription of all isolated RNA meant that expressed TCRB transcripts were sequenced. The table came from immunoSEQ multiplex PCR; TCRdb's copy has only in-frame clones and leaves some out. The sample lists 90,000 to 110,000 clones; less than 40% were seen once. The sample was stem cell memory CD4+ T cells from blood. Every receptor here comes from a young woman in good health.

This clone appeared a few times. J is TRBJ2-3 and V is TRBV7-9; D may be TRBD1 (6 bases). This CDR3 spans 19 amino acids. The germline CDR1 and CDR2 sequences are SEHNR and FQNEAQ (reference sequence). Trimming took 7 bases from V and 2 from J, leaving 28 bases between them. CDR3 DNA sequence: TGTGCCAGCACTCCTTCGAGGAAGGGTGCAGGGGCTTTCACAGATACGCAGTATTTT. The encoded protein is CASTPSRKGAGAFTDTQYF.

This sequence joins TRBV11-3 and TRBJ2-7, with D possibly matching TRBD2 (5 bases). The germline V and J ends were trimmed by 1 base and 6 bases, with 10 bases remaining between them. The CDR3 extends over 13 amino acids. CDR1 is SGHNT and CDR2 is YENEEA in the germline V gene. CDR3 DNA: TGTGCCAGCAGCTTAGGGAGAGGGAGCGAGCAGTACTTC. Protein product: CASSLGRGSEQYF.

This clone was found a few times. The chain couples TRBV10-3 to TRBJ1-1; 7 nucleotides line up with TRBD1. Trimming at V came to 6 bases and at J to 2 bases, leaving 12 bases not matched to a gene. This CDR3 spans 16 amino acids. Germline V CDR1 and CDR2: ENHRY, SYGVKD. The CDR3: CAIRGTGDSTNTEAFF. DNA for the CDR3: TGTGCCATCAGGGGTACCGGGGACAGCACAAACACTGAAGCTTTCTTT.

This clone has just a few counts. This chain uses TRBV7-2 with TRBJ2-7; the match to TRBD1 covers 10 bases. The CDR3 contains 15 residues. V shed 5 bases and J 2 bases; nucleotides not matched to a gene: 6. CDR1 is SGHTA and CDR2 is FQGNSA in the germline V gene. This chain's CDR3 is CASSPGTGAPYEQYF. The CDR3 DNA sequence: TGTGCCAGCAGCCCGGGGACAGGGGCTCCCTACGAGCAGTACTTC.

This clone was counted at least ten times. This sequence joins TRBV6-6 and TRBJ2-4, with 11 bases fitting TRBD2. Germline V CDR1 and CDR2: MNHNY, SVGAGI (reference sequence). V lost 9 bases and J lost 6; bases outside the gene matches: 4. This CDR3 region has 13 residues. CDR3 sequence: CASRLAGLNIQYF. CDR3 nucleotides: TGTGCCAGTCGACTAGCGGGATTAAACATTCAGTACTTC.

This clone was observed a few times. The chain couples TRBV7-8 to TRBJ2-2; a weak D match, TRBD2 (5 bases). The ends were cut back, 7 bases at V and 2 bases at J, with 20 bases in the middle. CDR1 is SGHVS, CDR2 FQNEAQ, per germline. The length of the CDR3 is 17 residues. CDR3 in amino acids: CASTRGQAGPNTGELFF. CDR3 in DNA: TGTGCCAGCACCCGAGGGCAGGCGGGCCCCAACACCGGGGAGCTGTTTTTT.

In this sample, this clone turned up a few times. The rearrangement uses TRBV28 and TRBJ2-7; D possibly corresponds to TRBD1 (6 bases). Germline CDR1 is MDHEN and CDR2 is SYDVKM. The length of the CDR3 is 16 residues. V was pared by 7 bases and J by 1 base, with 20 bases between. Here the CDR3 DNA reads TGTGCCAGCATTAACCTGGGCAGACAGGTTTCCTACGAGCAGTACTTC. It specifies CASINLGRQVSYEQYF.

V gene TRBV6-6 combines with J gene TRBJ2-1, with TRBD2 as a possible D gene (7 bases). CDR1 is MNHNY, CDR2 SVGAGI, per germline (reference sequence). V lost 9 bases and J lost 6, with 15 bases in between. The CDR3 is made up of 13 amino acids. This chain's CDR3 is CASLGGAGNEQFF. In DNA form, the CDR3 reads TGTGCCAGTTTAGGGGGGGCCGGCAATGAGCAGTTCTTC.

V and J are TRBV16 and TRBJ1-5; 7 bases map to TRBD1. This CDR3 is 16 amino acids long. Losses at the gene ends were 2 bases for V and 2 bases for J; bases not matched to a gene: 6. The germline V gene has CDR1 KGHSY and CDR2 FQNENV. In nucleotides, the CDR3 is TGTGCCAGCAGCCAAACTGGACAGGTGCGCAATCAGCCCCAGCATTTT. This sequence encodes CASSQTGQVRNQPQHF.

The chain recombines TRBV9 with TRBJ2-7; 7 nucleotides align to TRBD1. Unmatched junction bases numbered 6, after V lost 4 bases and J lost 5 bases. Germline loops: CDR1 SGDLS, CDR2 YYNGEE. The CDR3 runs 13 residues. CDR3 region: CASSQRGLHEQYF. The CDR3 DNA reads TGTGCCAGCAGCCAAAGGGGGCTGCACGAGCAGTACTTC.

In this sample, this clone turned up a few times. V gene TRBV29-1 combines with J gene TRBJ2-7; the match to TRBD1 covers 10 bases. CDR1 SQVTM and CDR2 ANQGSEA come from the germline V gene. V trimming: 5 bases; J trimming: 5 bases; junction bases outside the gene matches: 15. CDR3 length equals 16 residues. CDR3 in amino acids: CSVPRGAGTGADEQYF. CDR3 nucleotide sequence: TGCAGCGTTCCCAGGGGTGCCGGGACAGGGGCCGACGAGCAGTACTTC.

This clone has a handful of counts. CDR3 protein: CASSFFRLAKNIQYF. The CDR3 DNA follows: TGTGCCAGCAGCTTCTTCAGGTTAGCCAAAAACATTCAGTACTTC. The genes are TRBV13 and TRBJ2-4; D remains unclear. V was pared by 3 bases and J by 0 bases, with 9 bases between. The germline V gene encodes CDR1 PRHDT and CDR2 FYEKMQ (reference sequence). The CDR3 is 15 residues long. Drawing the rest from reference TRBV13 and TRBJ2-4, the complete variable domain is AAGVIQSPRHLIKEKRETATLKCYPIPRHDTVYWYQQGPGQDPQFLISFYEKMQSDKGSIPDRFSAQQFSDYHSELNMSSLELGDSALYFCASSFFRLAKNIQYFGAGTRLSVL.

The CDR3 loop is CASSEDRGYQPQHF. In DNA, the CDR3 is TGTGCCAGCAGTGAAGACAGGGGGTATCAGCCCCAGCATTTT. The rearrangement uses TRBV2 and TRBJ1-5; 8 nucleotides line up with TRBD1. Germline loops: CDR1 SNHLY, CDR2 FYNNEI. The length of the CDR3 is 14 residues. V was clipped by 1 base and J by 5 bases; unmatched bases: 1.

This clone turned up a few times. The rearrangement links TRBV5-8 to TRBJ1-2; TRBD1 agrees at 9 bases. The CDR3 is 14 residues long. Trimming removed 5 bases from V and 8 bases from J; junction bases left unmatched: 10. CDR1 SGHTS and CDR2 YDEGEE come from the germline V gene. CDR3 in amino acids: CASRRTGGDAGYTF. CDR3 coding DNA: TGTGCCAGCAGACGTACAGGGGGCGACGCGGGCTACACCTTC.

This chain joins TRBV4-1 and TRBJ2-5; 13 positions agree with TRBD2. The V gene's germline CDR1 is MGHRA and CDR2 YSYEKL. Germline trimming cut 1 base from V and 1 base from J; bases unmatched to any gene: 0. CDR3 size: 16 residues. CDR3 sequence reads: CASSQGTSGGQETQYF. CDR3 nucleotide sequence: TGCGCCAGCAGCCAAGGGACTAGCGGGGGCCAAGAGACCCAGTACTTC.

The CDR3 DNA is TGTGCCAGCAGTGCCCCGGGACAGACATCGGGCAATGAGCAGTTCTTC. Protein product: CASSAPGQTSGNEQFF. The chain recombines TRBV6-1 with TRBJ2-1, with 7 bases aligning to TRBD1. The germline gives CDR1 MNHNS, CDR2 SASEGT. This CDR3 spans 16 amino acids. Trimming cost V 4 bases and J 6 bases; bases outside gene matches: 12.

The chain couples TRBV7-3 to TRBJ2-1; 10 nucleotides agree with TRBD2. Trimming removed 3 bases from V and 5 bases from J; junction bases left unmatched: 4. Looked up from germline, CDR1 is SGHTA and CDR2 is FQGTGA. The CDR3 sequence is 15 residues long. The CDR3 coding sequence is TGTGCCAGCAGCTTGAGCGGGAGGGGGGACAATGAGCAGTTCTTC. It encodes CASSLSGRGDNEQFF.

The chain combines TRBV30 with TRBJ2-5; 8 bases agree with TRBD2. The V segment lost 3 bases and the J segment 1 base; nucleotides outside the gene matches: 4. CDR3 size: 14 residues. Germline V gives CDR1 GTSNPN, CDR2 SVGIG (reference sequence). CDR3 sequence: CAWRAGARQETQYF. CDR3 nucleotide sequence: TGTGCCTGGAGAGCGGGAGCCCGCCAAGAGACCCAGTACTTC. The full variable domain, in which reference TRBV30 and TRBJ2-5 provide the parts outside the CDR3, is SQTIHQWPATLVQPVGSPLSLECTVEGTSNPNLYWYRQAAGRGLQLLFYSVGIGQISSEVPQNLSASRPQDRQFILSSKKLLLSDSGFYLCAWRAGARQETQYFGPGTRLLVL.

The CDR3 region has the DNA TGCGCCAGCAGCTTGGCCGAATCCCTAGCCTATGAGCAGTTCTTC. Protein: CASSLAESLAYEQFF. The V and J genes are TRBV5-1 and TRBJ2-1; maybe TRBD2 (5 bases). Trimming removed 0 bases from V and 8 bases from J, with 15 bases in between. The germline CDR1 and CDR2 sequences are SGHRS and YFSETQ. This CDR3 comprises 15 residues.

This chain links TRBV7-8 with TRBJ1-1, with 7 positions matching TRBD1. Germline V gene lookup returns CDR1 SGHVS and CDR2 FQNEAQ. J lost 1 base, V lost 1 base, and 3 bases had no gene match. CDR3 length: 15 residues. The CDR3 is CASSLERGPNTEAFF. CDR3 bases: TGTGCCAGCAGCTTAGAGAGGGGGCCGAACACTGAAGCTTTCTTT.

V gene TRBV30 combines with J gene TRBJ2-5; 9 positions agree with TRBD1. The length of the CDR3 is 16 residues. CDR1 is GTSNPN and CDR2 is SVGIG in the germline V gene (reference sequence). With V trimmed by 3 bases and J by 0 bases, 8 bases remained unmatched. CDR3 region: CAWSRGTGRYQETQYF. The DNA of the CDR3 is TGTGCCTGGAGCCGAGGGACAGGGAGGTACCAAGAGACCCAGTACTTC. The entire variable domain, with the rest obtained from reference TRBV30 and TRBJ2-5, is as follows: SQTIHQWPATLVQPVGSPLSLECTVEGTSNPNLYWYRQAAGRGLQLLFYSVGIGQISSEVPQNLSASRPQDRQFILSSKKLLLSDSGFYLCAWSRGTGRYQETQYFGPGTRLLVL.

This clone was observed a few times. The chain joins TRBV19 to TRBJ1-1; D is unresolved. The germline CDR1 and CDR2 sequences are LNHDA and SQIVND (reference sequence). V was cut by 2 bases and J by 1 base, with 8 bases left in between. This CDR3 is built from 14 residues. The CDR3 sequence: CASSIPSGNTEAFF. The CDR3 DNA reads as TGTGCCAGTAGTATACCGAGCGGGAACACTGAAGCTTTCTTT.

The V gene is TRBV5-1, the J gene TRBJ2-3; tentatively, D is TRBD1 (5 bases). Deletions cut 2 bases from V and 5 bases from J, with 18 bases between. The CDR3 is made up of 16 amino acids. Germline-derived CDR1 and CDR2 are SGHRS and YFSETQ. CDR3 loop: CASSFGSGRVKDTQYF. CDR3 nucleotides: TGCGCCAGCAGCTTTGGATCGGGCAGGGTGAAAGATACGCAGTATTTT.

The sample holds a few counts of this clone. In DNA form, the CDR3 reads TGCGCCAGCAGCTTGGGACAGACAAACACTGAAGCTTTCTTT. It yields the protein CASSLGQTNTEAFF. V usage is TRBV5-1 and J usage is TRBJ1-1; tentative D call: TRBD1 (5 bases). V was trimmed by 0 bases and J by 2 bases, leaving 8 bases between them. CDR3 length: 14 residues. The germline gives CDR1 SGHRS, CDR2 YFSETQ.

This chain connects TRBV28 to TRBJ2-7, with TRBD1 matching 7 bases. Germline V gene data show CDR1 as MDHEN and CDR2 as SYDVKM. The CDR3 covers 13 residues. V shed 5 bases and J 5 bases; nucleotides not matched to a gene: 6. DNA of the CDR3: TGTGCCAGCAGTCCGACAGGGTACCACGAGCAGTACTTC. Translated, it gives CASSPTGYHEQYF.

V gene TRBV18 combines with J gene TRBJ2-7; D is ambiguous. Germline V gene data show CDR1 as KGHSH and CDR2 as LQKENI. This CDR3 contains 12 residues. Trimming pared 6 bases from V and 6 bases from J, leaving 12 bases between. CDR3 in amino acids: CASSPGPGEQYF. CDR3 DNA sequence: TGTGCCAGCTCCCCCGGCCCGGGCGAGCAGTACTTC. Full variable domain (remainder filled in from reference TRBV18 and TRBJ2-7): NAGVMQNPRHLVRRRGQEARLRCSPMKGHSHVYWYRQLPEEGLKFMVYLQKENIIDESGMPKERFSAEFPKEGPSILRIQQVVRGDSAAYFCASSPGPGEQYFGPGTRLTVT.